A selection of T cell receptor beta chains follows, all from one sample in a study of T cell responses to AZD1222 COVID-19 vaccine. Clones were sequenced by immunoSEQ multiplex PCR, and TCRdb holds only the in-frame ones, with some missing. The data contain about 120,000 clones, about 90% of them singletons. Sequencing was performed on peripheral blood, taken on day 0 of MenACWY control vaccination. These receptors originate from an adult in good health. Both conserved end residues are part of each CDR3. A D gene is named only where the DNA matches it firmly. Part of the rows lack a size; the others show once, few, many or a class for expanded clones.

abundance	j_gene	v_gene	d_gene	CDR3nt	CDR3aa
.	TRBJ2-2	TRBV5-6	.	TGTGCCAGCAGCAGCCGGGACGGGGGACAGACCGGGGAGCTGTTTTTT	CASSSRDGGQTGELFF
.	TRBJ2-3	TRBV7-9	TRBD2	TGTGCCAGCAGCTTGGCAGCGGGAGTCCCAGATACGCAGTATTTT	CASSLAAGVPDTQYF
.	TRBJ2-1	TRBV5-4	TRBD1	TGTGCCAGCAGCTTGGCCCGGGACAGGGACGATGAGCAGTTCTTC	CASSLARDRDDEQFF
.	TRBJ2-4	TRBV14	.	TGTGCCAGCAGCCTGGGGGGGCGTGTTCAGTACTTC	CASSLGGRVQYF
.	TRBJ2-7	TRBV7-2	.	TGTGCCAGCAGCCCCCCAGGGCGGCCCTACGAGCAGTACTTC	CASSPPGRPYEQYF
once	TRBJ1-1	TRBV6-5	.	TGTGCCAGCAGTTACGGGGGGGCGATCACTGAAGCTTTCTTT	CASSYGGAITEAFF
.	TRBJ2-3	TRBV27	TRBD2	TGTCCCCAAGAGAGGATAGCGGGGAGGATCACAGATACGCAGTATTTT	CPQERIAGRITDTQYF
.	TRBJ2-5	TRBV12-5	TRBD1	TGTGCTAGTGGTTTGGTACCCGACAGGGGCCAAGAGACCCAGTACTTC	CASGLVPDRGQETQYF
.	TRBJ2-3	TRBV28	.	TGTGCCAGCAGTTTAGGTGTCGCAGGGATCACAGATACGCAGTATTTT	CASSLGVAGITDTQYF
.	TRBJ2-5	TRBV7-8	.	TGTGCCAGCAGCCAAGCGGGACAGGATGGGGAGACCCAGTACTTC	CASSQAGQDGETQYF
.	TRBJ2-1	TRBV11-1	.	TGTGCCAGCAGCTTATCGTTTCTGAACAATGAGCAGTTCTTC	CASSLSFLNNEQFF